The 21 T cell receptor beta chains below all came from one sample that was sequenced in a study of T cells in Graves' hyperthyroidism and ophthalmopathy. Researchers took RNA transcripts and amplified the TCR beta CDR3 regions from them. Carried out on the TCR CDR3, a first-round RT-PCR used the HTBI primer set. TCRdb redid the calling of the multiplex PCR reads with MiXCR, one entry per CDR3 protein. The table has around 390,000 distinct CDR3 sequences, around 13% seen once; the top ten hold about 19%. The specimen was blood. The receptors originated from a woman between 25 and 40 years old with Graves' ophthalmopathy.

In this sample, this clonotype turned up once. An end of the junction differs from the germline gene, which may be a read error. The chain employs TRBV7-9 and TRBJ1-3; D is perhaps TRBD1 (6 bases). This CDR3 region has 17 residues. CDR1 and CDR2 from the germline V gene are SEHNR and FQNEAQ (reference sequence). The CDR3 protein is CASSLNRAPSSGNAIYF. The CDR3 DNA sequence: TGTGCCAGCAGCTTGAACAGGGCACCGAGCTCTGGAAACGCCATATATTTT.

This clonotype has at least ten counts. The J gene is TRBJ2-7, the V gene TRBV11-2; maybe TRBD1 (5 bases). The V gene's germline CDR1 is SGHAT and CDR2 FQNNGV. CDR3 length: 15 amino acids. The V and J ends lost 5 bases and 2 bases respectively, with 16 bases between them. CDR3 amino acids: CASSRGQGGPYEQYF. CDR3 in DNA: TGTGCCAGCAGCCGAGGTCAGGGCGGACCCTACGAGCAGTACTTC.

This clonotype was seen at least ten times. The chain links TRBV2 to TRBJ1-5; 7 positions agree with TRBD1. Unmatched junction bases numbered 5, after V lost 6 bases and J lost 3 bases. Germline V gene sequence: CDR1 SNHLY, CDR2 FYNNEI. The CDR3 loop spans 14 amino acids. CDR3 in DNA: TGTGCCAGCAGACCGGGACAGAACAATCAGCCCCAGCATTTT. This encodes CASRPGQNNQPQHF.

The table lists this clonotype with a few counts. This rearrangement joins TRBV7-9 to TRBJ1-4, with 10 bases that match TRBD1. Germline V gene data show CDR1 as SEHNR and CDR2 as FQNEAQ (reference sequence). CDR3 length: 14 residues. V was clipped by 7 bases and J by 8 bases; unmatched bases: 7. The DNA of the CDR3 is TGTGCCAGCAACACCGGGACAGGGGACGAAAAACTGTTTTTT. Protein: CASNTGTGDEKLFF.

Many counts were recorded for this clonotype. This rearrangement joins TRBV7-9 to TRBJ1-1, with D perhaps matching TRBD1 (5 bases). Germline CDR1 and CDR2: SEHNR and FQNEAQ (reference sequence). This CDR3 has 16 residues. Trimming pared 0 bases from V and 0 bases from J, leaving 11 bases between. The CDR3 reads CASSLAGVGLNTEAFF. In DNA, the CDR3 is TGTGCCAGCAGCTTAGCGGGGGTGGGGCTGAACACTGAAGCTTTCTTT. The whole variable domain, remainder taken from reference TRBV7-9 and TRBJ1-1, is DTGVSQNPRHKITKRGQNVTFRCDPISEHNRLYWYRQTLGQGPEFLTYFQNEAQLEKSRLLSDRFSAERPKGSFSTLEIQRTEQGDSAMYLCASSLAGVGLNTEAFFGQGTRLTVV.

Remarks on this clonotype: This may be a read error: a much more frequent sequence differs by one nucleotide. This chain uses TRBV24-1 with TRBJ2-3; 7 nucleotides line up with TRBD2. Germline lookup yields CDR1 KGHDR and CDR2 SFDVKD. The CDR3 runs to 15 residues. The CDR3 region is CATGENGGTTDTQYF. The CDR3 DNA reads as TGTGCCACCGGTGAGAACGGGGGGACCACAGATACGCAGTATTTT.

Ten or more counts support this clonotype. The chain combines TRBV18 with TRBJ2-3, with D uncertain. Trimming pared 6 bases from V and 5 bases from J, leaving 12 bases between. Germline CDR1 and CDR2: KGHSH and LQKENI. The CDR3 runs to 13 residues. This CDR3 reads CASSQWPGDTQYF. The CDR3 nucleotides are TGTGCCAGCTCCCAGTGGCCGGGAGATACGCAGTATTTT. Complete variable domain (other parts from reference TRBV18 and TRBJ2-3): NAGVMQNPRHLVRRRGQEARLRCSPMKGHSHVYWYRQLPEEGLKFMVYLQKENIIDESGMPKERFSAEFPKEGPSILRIQQVVRGDSAAYFCASSQWPGDTQYFGPGTRLTVL.

This clonotype has a handful of counts. The CDR3 here is CASSAVWGYGYTF. DNA for the CDR3: TGTGCCAGCAGCGCCGTTTGGGGTTATGGCTACACCTTC. The chain couples TRBV9 to TRBJ1-2, with D unclear. This CDR3 spans 13 amino acids. Germline V gene sequence: CDR1 SGDLS, CDR2 YYNGEE. Trimming left V 3 bases short and J 5 bases short, with 11 bases between.

Points on this clonotype: Given a much more abundant clone one base away, this may be a read error. V and J are TRBV28 and TRBJ2-7; no reliable D call. This CDR3 has 12 amino acids. V lost 7 bases and J 3 bases, leaving 10 bases between the germline ends. Germline lookup yields CDR1 MDHEN and CDR2 SYDVKM. In nucleotides, the CDR3 is TGTGCCAGCAAGACAAAATTCTACGAGCAGTACTTC. As protein: CASKTKFYEQYF.

This chain uses TRBV2 with TRBJ2-5; D is ambiguous. Germline-derived CDR1 and CDR2 are SNHLY and FYNNEI. Trimming removed 1 base at V and 5 bases at J, with 5 bases between. This CDR3 has 12 amino acids. The CDR3 spells CASSEDVETQYF. As DNA, the CDR3 is TGTGCCAGCAGTGAAGACGTGGAGACCCAGTACTTC. The whole variable domain, filled in from reference TRBV2 and TRBJ2-5, reads EPEVTQTPSHQVTQMGQEVILRCVPISNHLYFYWYRQILGQKVEFLVSFYNNEISEKSEIFDDQFSVERPDGSNFTLKIRSTKLEDSAMYFCASSEDVETQYFGPGTRLLVL.

Many counts were recorded for this clonotype. Relative to the germline gene, one junction end is altered; a read error may explain this. This chain links TRBV28 with TRBJ2-7; a weak D match, TRBD1 (6 bases). Germline CDR1 and CDR2: MDHEN and SYDVKM. This CDR3 contains 16 residues. CDR3 loop: CASTKWDNLRSYGQYF. The CDR3 DNA follows: TGTGCCAGCACTAAATGGGACAATTTAAGGTCCTACGGGCAGTACTTC.

This clonotype appeared many times. This chain joins TRBV30 and TRBJ1-3; no firm D call. V shed 1 base and J shed 2 bases, with 18 bases lying between them. Germline V gene data show CDR1 as GTSNPN and CDR2 as SVGIG (reference sequence). The CDR3 extends over 17 amino acids. CDR3 DNA: TGTGCCTGGAGTGGAATGAGTAGGGCTTGGACTGGAAACACCATATATTTT. Protein product: CAWSGMSRAWTGNTIYF.

This clonotype has ten or more counts. The rearrangement joins TRBV7-9 to TRBJ1-1; no reliable D call. Germline CDR1 is SEHNR and CDR2 is FQNEAQ (reference sequence). This CDR3 contains 14 residues. V lost 0 bases, J lost 0 bases, and 5 bases lay in between. The DNA for the CDR3 is TGTGCCAGCAGCTTAGCCGCTTTGAACACTGAAGCTTTCTTT. Protein sequence: CASSLAALNTEAFF.

This clonotype occurred many times. The rearrangement uses TRBV7-9 and TRBJ1-2, with D possibly TRBD1 on 5 matching bases. The CDR3 runs to 16 residues. Germline-derived CDR1 and CDR2 are SEHNR and FQNEAQ (reference sequence). The V and J ends lost 5 bases and 4 bases respectively, with 20 bases between them. For the CDR3, the DNA is TGTGCCAGCAGCAGACCGGGACTTCAAATCGGCTATGGCTACACCTTC. It encodes CASSRPGLQIGYGYTF. The full variable domain, completed using reference TRBV7-9 and TRBJ1-2, is DTGVSQNPRHKITKRGQNVTFRCDPISEHNRLYWYRQTLGQGPEFLTYFQNEAQLEKSRLLSDRFSAERPKGSFSTLEIQRTEQGDSAMYLCASSRPGLQIGYGYTFGSGTRLTVV.

This clonotype has at least ten counts. The chain is built from TRBV20-1 and TRBJ2-1, with 9 bases aligning to TRBD2. This CDR3 contains 14 residues. The V gene end was trimmed by 6 bases and the J gene end by 6 bases; junction bases not matched to a gene: 9. Germline V gene data show CDR1 as DFQATT and CDR2 as SNEGSKA (reference sequence). The CDR3 DNA is TGCAGTGCCCCTCGCGGGGGGGCTATCAATGAGCAGTTCTTC. This gives the protein CSAPRGGAINEQFF.

This clonotype was counted many times. The chain has TRBV28 and TRBJ2-3, with 9 positions matching TRBD1. The germline V gene has CDR1 MDHEN and CDR2 SYDVKM. Trimming took 5 bases from V and 0 from J; bases not matched to a gene: 0. The CDR3 length is 14 residues. CDR3 in DNA: TGTGCCAGCAGTACAGGGGGCAGCACAGATACGCAGTATTTT. Amino acid sequence: CASSTGGSTDTQYF.

This clonotype was seen once. This rearrangement joins TRBV5-1 to TRBJ2-7; 13 positions agree with TRBD2. The CDR3 totals 13 residues. V shed 6 bases, J shed 8 bases, and the junction held 5 bases outside the gene matches. Germline values: CDR1 SGHRS, CDR2 YFSETQ. CDR3 DNA sequence: TGCGCCAGCAACCGACTAGCGGGGGGCCAGCAGTACTTC. Its translation is CASNRLAGGQQYF.

This clonotype was seen repeatedly, ten times or more. V and J are TRBV20-1 and TRBJ2-3, with 10 bases lining up with TRBD2. Trimming at V came to 1 base and at J to 1 base, leaving 2 bases not matched to a gene. In germline, CDR1 is DFQATT, CDR2 SNEGSKA (reference sequence). The CDR3 covers 15 residues. In DNA form, the CDR3 reads TGCAGTGCTAGAGCCCTAGCGGGGGGCACAGATACGCAGTATTTT. Translated: CSARALAGGTDTQYF.

The genes are TRBV12-3 or TRBV12-4 and TRBJ1-1, with 9 bases matching TRBD1. This CDR3 has 15 amino acids. The V and J ends lost 4 bases and 2 bases, in that order; junction bases with no gene match: 5. The CDR3: CASSSGTGTNTEAFF. DNA for the CDR3: TGTGCCAGCAGTTCCGGGACAGGGACCAACACTGAAGCTTTCTTT.

This clonotype showed up many times. The gene calls are TRBV30 and TRBJ2-1; 10 bases are shared with TRBD1. V was pared by 0 bases and J by 7 bases, with 3 bases of the junction left unmatched. Germline CDR1 and CDR2: GTSNPN and SVGIG (reference sequence). This CDR3 has 14 residues. For the CDR3, the DNA is TGTGCCTGGAGTGTAGACAGGGGGCGGAATGAGCAGTTCTTC. Translated: CAWSVDRGRNEQFF.

V gene TRBV18 combines with J gene TRBJ2-2; maybe TRBD1 (5 bases). V was clipped by 0 bases and J by 0 bases, with 17 bases between them. The CDR3 runs to 19 residues. Germline V lookup: CDR1 KGHSH, CDR2 LQKENI. In DNA, the CDR3 is TGTGCCAGCTCACCACCCGATAGTGTCAGGGCCCCGAACACCGGGGAGCTGTTTTTT. Translated, it gives CASSPPDSVRAPNTGELFF.